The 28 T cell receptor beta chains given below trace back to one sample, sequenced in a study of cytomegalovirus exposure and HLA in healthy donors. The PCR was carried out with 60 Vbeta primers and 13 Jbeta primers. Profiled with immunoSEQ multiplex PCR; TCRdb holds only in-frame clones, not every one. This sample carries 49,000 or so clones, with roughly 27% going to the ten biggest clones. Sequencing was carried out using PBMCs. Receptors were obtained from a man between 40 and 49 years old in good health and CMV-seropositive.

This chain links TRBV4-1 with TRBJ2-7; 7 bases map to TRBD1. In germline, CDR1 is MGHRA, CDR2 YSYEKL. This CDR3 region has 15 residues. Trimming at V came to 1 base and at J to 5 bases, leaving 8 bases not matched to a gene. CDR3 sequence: CASSQAGTALHEQYF. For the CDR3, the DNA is TGCGCCAGCAGCCAAGCCGGGACAGCGCTTCACGAGCAGTACTTC.

This chain's CDR3 is CASRYWDRGKDEQYF. In DNA form, the CDR3 reads TGCGCCAGCAGATATTGGGACAGGGGTAAGGACGAGCAGTACTTC. The genes are TRBV5-1 and TRBJ2-7, with TRBD1 identical over 10 bases. The CDR3 length is 15 residues. Unmatched junction bases numbered 10, after V lost 5 bases and J lost 5 bases. Germline lookup yields CDR1 SGHRS and CDR2 YFSETQ. Full variable domain (outside the CDR3, taken from reference TRBV5-1 and TRBJ2-7): KAGVTQTPRYLIKTRGQQVTLSCSPISGHRSVSWYQQTPGQGLQFLFEYFSETQRNKGNFPGRFSGRQFSNSRSEMNVSTLELGDSALYLCASRYWDRGKDEQYFGPGTRLTVT.

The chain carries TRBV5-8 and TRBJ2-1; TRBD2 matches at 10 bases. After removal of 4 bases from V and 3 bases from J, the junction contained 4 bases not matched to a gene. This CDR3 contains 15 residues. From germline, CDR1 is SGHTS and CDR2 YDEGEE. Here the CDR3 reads CASSPGLANYNEQFF. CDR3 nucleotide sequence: TGTGCCAGCAGCCCGGGACTAGCGAACTACAATGAGCAGTTCTTC.

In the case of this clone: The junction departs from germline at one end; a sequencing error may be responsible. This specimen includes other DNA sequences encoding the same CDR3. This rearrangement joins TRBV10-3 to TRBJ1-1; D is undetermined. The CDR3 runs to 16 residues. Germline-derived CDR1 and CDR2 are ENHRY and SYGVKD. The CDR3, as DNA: TGTGCCATCAGTGAGCCGCGAGAGGACTTGAACACCGAAGCTTTCTTT. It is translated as CAISEPREDLNTEAFF.

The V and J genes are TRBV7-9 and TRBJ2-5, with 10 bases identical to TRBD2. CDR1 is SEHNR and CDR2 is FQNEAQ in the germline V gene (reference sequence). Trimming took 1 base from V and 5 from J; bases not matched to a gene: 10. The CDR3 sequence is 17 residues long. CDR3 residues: CASSLDRLAGVRETQYF. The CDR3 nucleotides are TGTGCCAGCAGCTTAGATCGGCTAGCGGGAGTTCGGGAGACCCAGTACTTC.

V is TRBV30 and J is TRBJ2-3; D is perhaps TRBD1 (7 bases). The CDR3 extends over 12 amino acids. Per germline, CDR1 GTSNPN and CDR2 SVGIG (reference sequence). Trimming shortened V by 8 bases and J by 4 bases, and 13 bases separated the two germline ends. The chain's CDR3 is CARRDSSDTQYF. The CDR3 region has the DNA TGTGCCCGGCGGGACAGTTCAGATACGCAGTATTTT. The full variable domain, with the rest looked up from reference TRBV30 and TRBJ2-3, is SQTIHQWPATLVQPVGSPLSLECTVEGTSNPNLYWYRQAAGRGLQLLFYSVGIGQISSEVPQNLSASRPQDRQFILSSKKLLLSDSGFYLCARRDSSDTQYFGPGTRLTVL.

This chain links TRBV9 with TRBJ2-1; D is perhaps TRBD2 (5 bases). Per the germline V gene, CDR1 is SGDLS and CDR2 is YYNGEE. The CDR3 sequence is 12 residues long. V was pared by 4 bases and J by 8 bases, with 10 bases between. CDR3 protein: CASSSEDYEQFF. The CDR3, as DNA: TGTGCCAGCAGCTCAGAGGACTATGAGCAGTTCTTC.

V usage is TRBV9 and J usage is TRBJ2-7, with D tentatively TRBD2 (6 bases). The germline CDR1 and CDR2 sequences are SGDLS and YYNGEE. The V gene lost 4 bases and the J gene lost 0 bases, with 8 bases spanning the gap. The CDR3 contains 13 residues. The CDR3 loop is CASSSGSSYEQYF. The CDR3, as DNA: TGTGCCAGCAGCTCCGGGAGCTCCTACGAGCAGTACTTC.

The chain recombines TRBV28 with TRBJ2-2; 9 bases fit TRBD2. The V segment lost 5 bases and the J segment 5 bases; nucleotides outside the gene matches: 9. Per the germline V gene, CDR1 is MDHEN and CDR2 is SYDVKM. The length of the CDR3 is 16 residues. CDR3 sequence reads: CASSREAGGFTGELFF. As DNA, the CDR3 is TGTGCCAGCAGTCGGGAAGCGGGGGGCTTTACCGGGGAGCTGTTTTTT. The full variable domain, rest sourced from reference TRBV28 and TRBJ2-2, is DVKVTQSSRYLVKRTGEKVFLECVQDMDHENMFWYRQDPGLGLRLIYFSYDVKMKEKGDIPEGYSVSREKKERFSLILESASTNQTSMYLCASSREAGGFTGELFFGEGSRLTVL.

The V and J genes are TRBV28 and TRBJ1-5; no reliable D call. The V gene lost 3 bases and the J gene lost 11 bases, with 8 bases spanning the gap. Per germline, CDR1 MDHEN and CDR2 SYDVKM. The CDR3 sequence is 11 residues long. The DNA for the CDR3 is TGTGCCAGCAGTTTGGGAGAGGCCCAGCATTTT. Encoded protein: CASSLGEAQHF.

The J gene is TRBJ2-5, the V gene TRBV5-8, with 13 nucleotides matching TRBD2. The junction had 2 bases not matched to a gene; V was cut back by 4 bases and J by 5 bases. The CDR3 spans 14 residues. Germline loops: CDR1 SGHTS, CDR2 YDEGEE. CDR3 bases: TGTGCCAGCAGCGAGACTAGCGGGGGGGAGACCCAGTACTTC. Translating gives CASSETSGGETQYF.

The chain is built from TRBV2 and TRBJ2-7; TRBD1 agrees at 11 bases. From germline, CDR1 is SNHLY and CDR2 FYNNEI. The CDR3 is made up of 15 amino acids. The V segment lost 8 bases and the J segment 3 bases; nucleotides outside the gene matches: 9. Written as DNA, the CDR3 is TGTGCCAGCGGAAAAGCCGGGACAGGGGGCTACGAGCAGTACTTC. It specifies CASGKAGTGGYEQYF. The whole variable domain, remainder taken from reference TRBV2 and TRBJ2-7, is EPEVTQTPSHQVTQMGQEVILRCVPISNHLYFYWYRQILGQKVEFLVSFYNNEISEKSEIFDDQFSVERPDGSNFTLKIRSTKLEDSAMYFCASGKAGTGGYEQYFGPGTRLTVT.

As DNA, the CDR3 is TGTGCCAGCAGCTTAGCTGGGCGGGATCAGCCCCAGCATTTT. Its translation: CASSLAGRDQPQHF. This chain connects TRBV7-6 to TRBJ1-5; no reliable D call. The CDR3 totals 14 residues. Trimming removed 0 bases from V and 5 bases from J, with 8 bases in between. Germline CDR1 is SGHVS and CDR2 is FNYEAQ.

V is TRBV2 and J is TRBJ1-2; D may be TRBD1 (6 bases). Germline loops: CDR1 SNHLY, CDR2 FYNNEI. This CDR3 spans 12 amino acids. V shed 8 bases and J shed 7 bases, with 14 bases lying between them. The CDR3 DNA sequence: TGTGCCAGCGCCGGGACAATTGGTGGCTACACCTTC. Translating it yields CASAGTIGGYTF.

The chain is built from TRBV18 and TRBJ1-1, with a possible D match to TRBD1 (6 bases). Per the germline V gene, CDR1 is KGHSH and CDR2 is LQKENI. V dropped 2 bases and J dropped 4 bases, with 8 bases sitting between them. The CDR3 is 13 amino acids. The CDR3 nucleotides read TGTGCCAGCTCACCAGACAGGTTCACTGAAGCTTTCTTT. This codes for CASSPDRFTEAFF.

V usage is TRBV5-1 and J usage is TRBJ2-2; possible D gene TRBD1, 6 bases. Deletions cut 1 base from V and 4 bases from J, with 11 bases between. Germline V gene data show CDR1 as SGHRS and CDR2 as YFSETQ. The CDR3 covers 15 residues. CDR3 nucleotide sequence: TGCGCCAGCAGCTTGCCCCTAGGGGGCACCGGGGAGCTGTTTTTT. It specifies CASSLPLGGTGELFF.

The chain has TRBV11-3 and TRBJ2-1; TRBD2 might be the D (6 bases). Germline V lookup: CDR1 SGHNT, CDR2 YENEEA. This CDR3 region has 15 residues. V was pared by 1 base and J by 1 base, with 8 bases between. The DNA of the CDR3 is TGTGCCAGCAGCTTAGGACTAGATTCCTACAATGAGCAGTTCTTC. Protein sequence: CASSLGLDSYNEQFF. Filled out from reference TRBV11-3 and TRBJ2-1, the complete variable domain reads EAGVVQSPRYKIIEKKQPVAFWCNPISGHNTLYWYLQNLGQGPELLIRYENEEAVDDSQLPKDRFSAERLKGVDSTLKIQPAELGDSAVYLCASSLGLDSYNEQFFGPGTRLTVL.

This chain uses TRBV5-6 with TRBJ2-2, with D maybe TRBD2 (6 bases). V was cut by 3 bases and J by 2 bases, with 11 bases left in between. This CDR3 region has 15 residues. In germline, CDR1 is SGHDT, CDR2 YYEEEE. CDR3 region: CASSSEGPNTGELFF. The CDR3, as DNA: TGTGCCAGCAGCTCGGAGGGACCTAACACCGGGGAGCTGTTTTTT.

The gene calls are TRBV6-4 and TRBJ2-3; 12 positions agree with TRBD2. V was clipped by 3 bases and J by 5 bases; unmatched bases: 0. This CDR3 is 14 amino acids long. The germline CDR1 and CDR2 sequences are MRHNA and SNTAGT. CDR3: CASSEGLAGDTQYF. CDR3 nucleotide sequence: TGTGCCAGCAGTGAGGGACTAGCGGGAGATACGCAGTATTTT.

The CDR3 sequence: CASSDPGQGLEKLFF. As DNA, the CDR3 is TGTGCCAGCAGTGACCCGGGACAGGGGCTTGAAAAACTGTTTTTT. The rearrangement links TRBV25-1 to TRBJ1-4, with 10 bases identical to TRBD1. Germline V CDR1 and CDR2: MGHDK, SYGVNS. With V trimmed by 3 bases and J by 7 bases, 5 bases remained unmatched. The CDR3 sequence is 15 residues long.

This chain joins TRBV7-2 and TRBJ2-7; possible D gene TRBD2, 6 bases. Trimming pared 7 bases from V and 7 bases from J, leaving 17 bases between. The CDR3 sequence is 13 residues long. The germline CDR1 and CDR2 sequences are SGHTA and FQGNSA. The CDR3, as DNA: TGTGCCAGCACCATAGGAGGGATTCGGGAGCAGTACTTC. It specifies CASTIGGIREQYF.

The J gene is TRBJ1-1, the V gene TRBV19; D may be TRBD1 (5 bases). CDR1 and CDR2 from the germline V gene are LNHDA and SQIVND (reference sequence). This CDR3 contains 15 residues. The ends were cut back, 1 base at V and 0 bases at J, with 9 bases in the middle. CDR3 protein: CASSIAGGMNTEAFF. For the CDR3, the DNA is TGTGCCAGTAGTATAGCCGGGGGGATGAACACTGAAGCTTTCTTT.

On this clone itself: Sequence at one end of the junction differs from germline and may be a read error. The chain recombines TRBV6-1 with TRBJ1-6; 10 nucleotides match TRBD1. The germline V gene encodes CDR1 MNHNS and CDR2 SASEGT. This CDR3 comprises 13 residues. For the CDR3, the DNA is TGTGCCAGCCTCCGACAGGGGGCGTCCCGGCCGTACTTT. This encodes CASLRQGASRPYF.

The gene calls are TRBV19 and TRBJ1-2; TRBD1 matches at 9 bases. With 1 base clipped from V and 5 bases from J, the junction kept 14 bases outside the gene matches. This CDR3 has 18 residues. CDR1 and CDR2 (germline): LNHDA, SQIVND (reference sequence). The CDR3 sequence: CASSIVQRGTGQGYGYTF. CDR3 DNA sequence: TGTGCCAGTAGTATAGTCCAGAGGGGGACAGGGCAAGGGTATGGCTACACCTTC.

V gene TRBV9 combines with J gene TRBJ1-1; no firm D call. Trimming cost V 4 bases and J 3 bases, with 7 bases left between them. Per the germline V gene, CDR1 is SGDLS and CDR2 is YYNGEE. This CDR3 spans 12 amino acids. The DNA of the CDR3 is TGTGCCAGCAGCTTCGGGGACACTGAAGCTTTCTTT. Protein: CASSFGDTEAFF.

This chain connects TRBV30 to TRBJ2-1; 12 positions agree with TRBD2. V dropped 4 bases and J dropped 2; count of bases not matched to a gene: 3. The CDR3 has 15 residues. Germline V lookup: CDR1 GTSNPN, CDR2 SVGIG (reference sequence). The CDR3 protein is CAWTSGGAPYNEQFF. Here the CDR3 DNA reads TGTGCCTGGACTAGCGGGGGGGCCCCCTACAATGAGCAGTTCTTC.

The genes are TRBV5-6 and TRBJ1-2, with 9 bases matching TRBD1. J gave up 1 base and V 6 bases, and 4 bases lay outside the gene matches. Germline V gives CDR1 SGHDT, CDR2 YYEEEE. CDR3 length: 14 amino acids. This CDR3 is CASKGTGINYGYTF. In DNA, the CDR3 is TGTGCCAGCAAGGGGACAGGGATTAACTATGGCTACACCTTC.

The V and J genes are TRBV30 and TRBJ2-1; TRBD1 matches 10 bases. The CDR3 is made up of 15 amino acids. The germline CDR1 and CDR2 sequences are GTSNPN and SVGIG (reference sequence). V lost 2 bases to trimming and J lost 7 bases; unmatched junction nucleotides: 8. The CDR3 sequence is CAWSPGTGDWNEQFF. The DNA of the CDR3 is TGTGCCTGGAGTCCCGGGACAGGGGATTGGAATGAGCAGTTCTTC.